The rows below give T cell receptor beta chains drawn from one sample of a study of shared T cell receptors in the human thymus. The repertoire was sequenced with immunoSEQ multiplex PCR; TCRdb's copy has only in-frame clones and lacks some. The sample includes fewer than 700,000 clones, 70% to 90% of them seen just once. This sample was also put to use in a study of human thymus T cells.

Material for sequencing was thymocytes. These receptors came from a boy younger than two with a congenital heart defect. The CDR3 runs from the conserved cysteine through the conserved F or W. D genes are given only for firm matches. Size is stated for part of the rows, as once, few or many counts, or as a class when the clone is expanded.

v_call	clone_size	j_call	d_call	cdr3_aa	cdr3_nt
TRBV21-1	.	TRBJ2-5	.	CASSIRWGGGQETQYF	TGTGCCAGCAGCATCCGTTGGGGGGGAGGGCAAGAGACCCAGTACTTC
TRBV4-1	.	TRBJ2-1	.	CASSQGYPLYNEQFF	TGCGCCAGCAGCCAGGGCTACCCGCTATACAATGAGCAGTTCTTC
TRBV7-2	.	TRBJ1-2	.	CASSPRGGVYGYTF	TGTGCCAGCAGCCCCAGAGGGGGTGTGTATGGCTACACCTTC
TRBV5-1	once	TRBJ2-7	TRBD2	CASSQEREGRYEQYF	TGCGCCAGCAGCCAAGAGCGGGAGGGCCGGTACGAGCAGTACTTC
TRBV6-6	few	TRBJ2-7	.	CASSYGSEQYF	TGTGCCAGCAGTTACGGCTCCGAGCAGTACTTC
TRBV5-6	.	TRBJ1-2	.	CASSFRGGYGYTF	TGTGCCAGCAGCTTTCGAGGGGGCTATGGCTACACCTTC
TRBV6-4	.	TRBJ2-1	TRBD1	CASSEREPDRGLNEQFF	TGTGCCAGCAGTGAGAGGGAGCCGGACAGGGGGCTAAATGAGCAGTTCTTC
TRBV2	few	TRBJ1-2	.	CASSSWAERYGYTF	TGTGCCAGCAGTTCTTGGGCCGAACGCTATGGCTACACCTTC
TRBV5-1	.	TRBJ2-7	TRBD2	CASSLVGGGEREEHSYEQYF	TGCGCCAGCAGCTTGGTAGGGGGGGGTGAGCGGGAGGAGCACTCCTACGAGCAGTACTTC
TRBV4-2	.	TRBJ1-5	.	CASSQEMTGNQPQHF	TGTGCCAGCAGCCAAGAGATGACAGGCAATCAGCCCCAGCATTTT
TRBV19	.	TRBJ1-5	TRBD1	CASRSRTGLQHF	TGTGCCAGTAGATCCCGGACAGGACTACAGCATTTT
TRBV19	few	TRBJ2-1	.	CASGRARSSYNEQFF	TGTGCCAGTGGCCGAGCGCGGAGCTCCTACAATGAGCAGTTCTTC
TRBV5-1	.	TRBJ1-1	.	CASSLAGRTLPMNTEAFF	TGCGCCAGCAGCTTGGCAGGCCGCACCCTTCCTATGAACACTGAAGCTTTCTTT
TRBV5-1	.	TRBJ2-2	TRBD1	CASSLPDRAGRNTGELFF	TGCGCCAGCAGCCTTCCGGACAGGGCGGGCCGTAACACCGGGGAGCTGTTTTTT
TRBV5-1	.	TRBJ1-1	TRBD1	CASSLQGVNTEAFF	TGCGCCAGCAGCTTGCAGGGGGTGAACACTGAAGCTTTCTTT
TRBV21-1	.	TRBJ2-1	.	CASSLLAGGNNEQFF	TGTGCCAGCAGTTTACTAGCGGGAGGAAACAATGAGCAGTTCTTC
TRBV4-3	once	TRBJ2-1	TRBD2	CASSQDTGGLLYNEQFF	TGCGCCAGCAGCCAAGATACCGGGGGACTACTTTACAATGAGCAGTTCTTC
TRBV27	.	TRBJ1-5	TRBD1	CASSSTGGERQPQHF	TGTGCCAGCAGTTCGACAGGGGGGGAACGTCAGCCCCAGCATTTT
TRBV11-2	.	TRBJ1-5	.	CASSLGAGGNQPQHF	TGTGCCAGCAGCTTAGGCGCGGGAGGCAATCAGCCCCAGCATTTT
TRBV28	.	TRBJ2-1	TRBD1	CASSTIPGQVGWYNEQFF	TGTGCCAGCAGTACTATCCCCGGACAGGTAGGGTGGTACAATGAGCAGTTCTTC
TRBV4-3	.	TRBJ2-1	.	CASSQDRRRAGNEQFF	TGCGCCAGCAGCCAAGATAGGAGGAGGGCGGGCAATGAGCAGTTCTTC
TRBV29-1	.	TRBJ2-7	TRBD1	CSAETGDRSYEQYF	TGCAGCGCAGAGACAGGGGACCGCTCCTACGAGCAGTACTTC
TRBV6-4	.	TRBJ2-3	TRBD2	CASRGTSGRGTDTQYF	TGTGCCAGCAGAGGGACTAGCGGGAGAGGTACAGATACGCAGTATTTT
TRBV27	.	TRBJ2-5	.	CATADRKETQYF	TGTGCCACGGCGGATAGAAAAGAGACCCAGTACTTC
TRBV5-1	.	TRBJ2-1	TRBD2	CASNTSGTHNEQFF	TGCGCCAGCAACACTAGCGGGACACACAATGAGCAGTTCTTC
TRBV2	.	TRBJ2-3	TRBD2	CASSEEGLAGMDTQYF	TGTGCCAGCAGTGAAGAGGGTTTAGCGGGAATGGATACGCAGTATTTT
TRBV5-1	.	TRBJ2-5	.	CASSLEQTYRETQYF	TGCGCCAGCAGCTTGGAGCAGACATATAGGGAGACCCAGTACTTC
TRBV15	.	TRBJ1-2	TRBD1	CATSGIQGGIFVYTF	TGTGCCACCAGCGGTATTCAGGGGGGCATATTTGTCTACACCTTC
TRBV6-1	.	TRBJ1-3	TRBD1	CASSEEDRGSGNTIYF	TGTGCCAGCAGTGAAGAGGACAGGGGCTCTGGAAACACCATATATTTT
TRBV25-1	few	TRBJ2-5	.	CASSAPSQETQYF	TGTGCCAGCAGTGCCCCATCCCAAGAGACCCAGTACTTC
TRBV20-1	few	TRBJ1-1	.	CSAVHEAFF	TGCAGTGCTGTCCATGAAGCTTTCTTT
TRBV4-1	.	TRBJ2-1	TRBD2	CASSLPSLAGVYNEQFF	TGCGCCAGCAGCCTCCCGAGTCTAGCGGGAGTCTACAATGAGCAGTTCTTC
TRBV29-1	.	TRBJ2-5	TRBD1	CSVEVATKLGQTLQETQYF	TGCAGCGTTGAAGTCGCGACCAAATTGGGACAGACTCTCCAAGAGACCCAGTACTTC
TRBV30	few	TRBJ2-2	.	CAWNRAPIRSGELFF	TGTGCCTGGAACAGGGCCCCTATTCGGTCCGGGGAGCTGTTTTTT
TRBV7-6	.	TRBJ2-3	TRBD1	CASSLGQGPTDTQYF	TGTGCCAGCAGCTTGGGACAGGGGCCCACAGATACGCAGTATTTT
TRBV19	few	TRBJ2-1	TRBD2	CASSKGLAGISYNEQFF	TGTGCCAGTAGTAAAGGACTAGCGGGGATCTCCTACAATGAGCAGTTCTTC
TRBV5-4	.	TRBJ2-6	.	CASSLISSGANVLTF	TGTGCCAGCAGCTTGATCAGCTCTGGGGCCAACGTCCTGACTTTC
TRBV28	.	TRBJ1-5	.	CASSLRGPGGEQPQHF	TGTGCCAGCAGTTTACGGGGCCCCGGAGGGGAACAGCCCCAGCATTTT
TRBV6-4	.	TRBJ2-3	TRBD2	CASSLAGAGDTQYF	TGTGCCAGCAGCCTAGCGGGAGCAGGAGATACGCAGTATTTT
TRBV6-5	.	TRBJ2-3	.	CASSYSWERADTQYF	TGTGCCAGCAGTTACTCTTGGGAGCGAGCAGATACGCAGTATTTT
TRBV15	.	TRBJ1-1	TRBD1	CATSTPGTGPIPEAFF	TGTGCCACCAGTACACCCGGGACAGGTCCGATCCCTGAAGCTTTCTTT
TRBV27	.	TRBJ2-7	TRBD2	CASSLGSSGNYEQYF	TGTGCCAGCAGTTTAGGTTCTAGCGGGAACTACGAGCAGTACTTC
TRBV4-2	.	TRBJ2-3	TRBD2	CASSQRLAGGDTQYF	TGTGCCAGCAGCCAACGTTTAGCGGGGGGAGATACGCAGTATTTT
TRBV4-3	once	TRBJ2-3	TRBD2	CASSQGKGTSGRDATDTQYF	TGCGCCAGCAGCCAAGGGAAGGGGACTAGCGGGAGGGACGCCACAGATACGCAGTATTTT
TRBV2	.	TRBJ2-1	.	CASSPGTQLFNEQFF	TGTGCCAGCAGTCCCGGGACTCAGTTATTCAATGAGCAGTTCTTC
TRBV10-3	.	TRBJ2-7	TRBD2	CAISPERGAYEQYF	TGTGCCATCAGTCCGGAGCGGGGTGCCTACGAGCAGTACTTC
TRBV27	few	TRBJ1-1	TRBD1	CASSPGQGPEAFF	TGTGCCAGCAGTCCAGGACAGGGACCTGAAGCTTTCTTT
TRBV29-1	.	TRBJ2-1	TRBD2	CSVPRTRLACEQFF	TGCAGCGTGCCCCGAACCAGACTAGCTTGTGAGCAGTTCTTC
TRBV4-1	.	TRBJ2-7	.	CASSQGFRSGQSYEQYF	TGCGCCAGCAGCCAAGGTTTCCGGTCGGGACAATCCTACGAGCAGTACTTC
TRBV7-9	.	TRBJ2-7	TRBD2	CASSHRSSGRARFDEQYF	TGTGCCAGCAGCCACCGGAGTAGCGGGAGGGCCCGATTTGACGAGCAGTACTTC
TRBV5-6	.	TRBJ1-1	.	CASSSERQRNTEAFF	TGTGCCAGCAGCTCAGAACGACAGAGAAACACTGAAGCTTTCTTT
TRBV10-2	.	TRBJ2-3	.	CARGLDGTDTQYF	TGCGCCAGGGGGCTAGATGGCACAGATACGCAGTATTTT
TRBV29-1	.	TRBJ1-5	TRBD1	CSHDGQGLNQPQHF	TGCAGCCACGACGGACAGGGCCTCAATCAGCCCCAGCATTTT
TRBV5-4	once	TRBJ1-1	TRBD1	CASSPFRQGALVYTEAFF	TGTGCCAGCAGCCCCTTCCGGCAGGGGGCGTTAGTGTACACTGAAGCTTTCTTT